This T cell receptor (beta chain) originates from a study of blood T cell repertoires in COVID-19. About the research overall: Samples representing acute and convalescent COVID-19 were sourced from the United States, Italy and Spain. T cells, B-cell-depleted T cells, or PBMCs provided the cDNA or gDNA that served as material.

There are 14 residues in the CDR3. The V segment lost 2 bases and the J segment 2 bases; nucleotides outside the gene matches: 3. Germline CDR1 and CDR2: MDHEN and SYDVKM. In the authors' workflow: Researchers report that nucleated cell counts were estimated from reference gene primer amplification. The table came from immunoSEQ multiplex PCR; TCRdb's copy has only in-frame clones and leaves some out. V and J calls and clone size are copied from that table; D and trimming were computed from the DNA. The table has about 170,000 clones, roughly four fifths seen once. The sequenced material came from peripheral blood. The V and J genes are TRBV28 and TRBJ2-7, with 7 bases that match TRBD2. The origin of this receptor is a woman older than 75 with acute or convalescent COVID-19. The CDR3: CASSLTGGPYEQYF. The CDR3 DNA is TGTGCCAGCAGTTTAACGGGGGGACCCTACGAGCAGTACTTC.